Below, one TCR beta chain is given with its context. Repertoires were generated with immunoSEQ multiplex PCR, while TCRdb's copy carries only in-frame clones and drops some. The sample holds roughly 56,000 clones, about 90% seen once. These data belong to a study of T cell changes during pregnancy in multiple sclerosis. This CDR3 spans 17 amino acids. Per the germline V gene, CDR1 is SGHTA and CDR2 is FQGNSA. Germline trimming cut 4 bases from V and 2 bases from J; bases unmatched to any gene: 6. The source of this sequence is a female donor in good health, enrolled as a control in a pregnancy study. The sample in question was CD4+ T cells from peripheral blood mononuclear cells, obtained after pregnancy. J is TRBJ2-3 and V is TRBV7-2, with 13 bases that match TRBD2. CDR3 DNA: TGTGCCAGCAGCTACAGGACTAGCGGGGGCCCCACAGATACGCAGTATTTT. It yields the protein CASSYRTSGGPTDTQYF.